Reported below is one T cell receptor (beta chain). Its cognate antigen is unknown. This record comes from a study of CXCR3-negative and CXCR3-positive naive CD8 T cells. General observations from the study: Naive subsets expressed similar surface CD5; TRB CDR3 features served to infer TCR strength. Compared with CXCR3-negative naive cells, CXCR3-positive naive cells showed more hydrophobic TRB CDR3s. Memory cells diverged, while naive CXCR3-positive and CXCR3-negative cells had similar TRBV-TRBJ usage. Post-cryopreservation CXCR3 expression was partly diminished, and the bulk of assays employed fresh PBMCs.

In preparing the TRB cDNA libraries, 5' RACE with UMI labels was used. TCRdb reanalyzed the 5' RACE reads, giving one entry per CDR3 protein sequence and no DNA. The sample's table shows tens of thousands of distinct CDR3 sequences. The CDR3 is 15 residues long. The specimen was naive CXCR3+ CD8+ T cells from blood. Specified subset: CD45RO-CCR7+CD27+CD95- naive CD8+ T cells expressing CXCR3 (TNR3+). The TCR comes from a human donor in good health. Some clones in this sample may be carry-over from other donors' samples. This sequence joins TRBV12-3 or TRBV12-4 and TRBJ1-5; there is no DNA to check the TCRdb D call of TRBD1. CDR3 region: CASRQTGAADQPQHF.